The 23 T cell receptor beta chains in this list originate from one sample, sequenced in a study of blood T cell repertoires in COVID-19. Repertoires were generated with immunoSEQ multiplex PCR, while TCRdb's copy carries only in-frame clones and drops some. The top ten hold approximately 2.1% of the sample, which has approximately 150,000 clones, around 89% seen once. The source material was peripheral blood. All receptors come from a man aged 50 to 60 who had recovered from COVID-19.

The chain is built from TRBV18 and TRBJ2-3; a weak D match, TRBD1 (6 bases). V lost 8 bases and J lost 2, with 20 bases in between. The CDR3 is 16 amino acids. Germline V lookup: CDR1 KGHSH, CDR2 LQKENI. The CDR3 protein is CASRTNARGSTDTQYF. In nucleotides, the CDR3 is TGTGCCAGCCGTACCAATGCCAGGGGTTCCACAGATACGCAGTATTTT.

CDR3 coding DNA: TGCGCCAGCAGCTTGGTTGGGGGCCGCACAGATACGCAGTATTTT. Translating gives CASSLVGGRTDTQYF. The chain combines TRBV5-1 with TRBJ2-3, with D possibly TRBD1 on 6 matching bases. The CDR3 covers 15 residues. Germline values: CDR1 SGHRS, CDR2 YFSETQ. The V end was cut by 0 bases, the J end by 1 base, with 9 bases between.

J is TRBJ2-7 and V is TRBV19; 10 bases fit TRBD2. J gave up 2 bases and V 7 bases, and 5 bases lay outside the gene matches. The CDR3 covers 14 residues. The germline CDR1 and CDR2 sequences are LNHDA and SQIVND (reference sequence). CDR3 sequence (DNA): TGTGCCAGTACGGCCAGCGGGAGGGCCTACGAGCAGTACTTC. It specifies CASTASGRAYEQYF.

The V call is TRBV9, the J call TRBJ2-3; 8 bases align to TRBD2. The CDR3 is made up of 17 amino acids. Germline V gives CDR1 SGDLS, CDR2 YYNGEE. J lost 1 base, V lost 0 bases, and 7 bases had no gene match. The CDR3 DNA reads TGTGCCAGCAGCGTAGCTATGGGGCGGGGGGGCACAGATACGCAGTATTTT. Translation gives CASSVAMGRGGTDTQYF.

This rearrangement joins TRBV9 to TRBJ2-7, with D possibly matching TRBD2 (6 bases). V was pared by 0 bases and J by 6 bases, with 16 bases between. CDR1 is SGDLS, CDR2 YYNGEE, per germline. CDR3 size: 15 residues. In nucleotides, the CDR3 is TGTGCCAGCAGCGTAGGGGCGGGGCCTTCTCTCGAGCAGTACTTC. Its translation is CASSVGAGPSLEQYF. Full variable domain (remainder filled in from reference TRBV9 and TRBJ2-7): DSGVTQTPKHLITATGQRVTLRCSPRSGDLSVYWYQQSLDQGLQFLIQYYNGEERAKGNILERFSAQQFPDLHSELNLSSLELGDSALYFCASSVGAGPSLEQYFGPGTRLTVT.

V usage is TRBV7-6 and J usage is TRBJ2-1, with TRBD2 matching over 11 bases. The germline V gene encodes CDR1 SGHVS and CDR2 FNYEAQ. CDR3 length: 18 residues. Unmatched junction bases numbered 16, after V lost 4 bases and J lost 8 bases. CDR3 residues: CASSSSLAGGPSSDEQFF. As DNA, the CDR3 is TGTGCCAGCAGCTCCTCATTAGCGGGAGGGCCAAGTAGCGATGAGCAGTTCTTC.

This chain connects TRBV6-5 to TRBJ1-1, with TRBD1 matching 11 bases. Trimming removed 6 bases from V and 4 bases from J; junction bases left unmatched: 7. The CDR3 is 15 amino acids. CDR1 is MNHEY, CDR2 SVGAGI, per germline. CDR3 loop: CASRGGQGVGTEAFF. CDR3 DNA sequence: TGTGCCAGCAGGGGGGGACAGGGGGTTGGCACTGAAGCTTTCTTT.

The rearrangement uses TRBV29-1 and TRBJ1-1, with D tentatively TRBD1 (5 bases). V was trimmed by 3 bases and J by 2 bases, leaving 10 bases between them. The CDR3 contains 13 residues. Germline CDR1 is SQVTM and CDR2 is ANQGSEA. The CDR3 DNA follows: TGCAGCGTTGACAGACAGTTTAACACTGAAGCTTTCTTT. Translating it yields CSVDRQFNTEAFF.

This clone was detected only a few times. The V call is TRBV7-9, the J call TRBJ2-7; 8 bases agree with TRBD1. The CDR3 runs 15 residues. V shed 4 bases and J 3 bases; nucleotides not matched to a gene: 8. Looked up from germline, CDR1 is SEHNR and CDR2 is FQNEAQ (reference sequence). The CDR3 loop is CASSSGQGRFYEQYF. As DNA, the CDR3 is TGTGCCAGCAGCTCCGGACAGGGAAGGTTCTACGAGCAGTACTTC.

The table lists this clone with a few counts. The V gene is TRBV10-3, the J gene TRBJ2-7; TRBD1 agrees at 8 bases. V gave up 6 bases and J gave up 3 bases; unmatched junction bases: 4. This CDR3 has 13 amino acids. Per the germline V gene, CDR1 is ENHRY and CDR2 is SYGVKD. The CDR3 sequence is CAIRGQAGYEQYF. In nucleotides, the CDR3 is TGTGCCATCAGGGGACAGGCGGGCTACGAGCAGTACTTC.

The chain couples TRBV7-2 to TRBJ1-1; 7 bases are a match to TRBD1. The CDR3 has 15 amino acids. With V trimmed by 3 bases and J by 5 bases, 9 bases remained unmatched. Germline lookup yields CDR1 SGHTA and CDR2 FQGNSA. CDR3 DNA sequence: TGTGCCAGCAGCTTGGAGACAGGGTCTTTTACTGAAGCTTTCTTT. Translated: CASSLETGSFTEAFF.

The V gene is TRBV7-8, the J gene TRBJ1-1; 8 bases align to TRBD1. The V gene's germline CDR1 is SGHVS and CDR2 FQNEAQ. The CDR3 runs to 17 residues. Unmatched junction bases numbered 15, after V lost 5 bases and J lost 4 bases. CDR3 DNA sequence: TGTGCCAGCAGCCTCCTTCTTAGACAGGGGAGGACCACTGAAGCTTTCTTT. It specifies CASSLLLRQGRTTEAFF.

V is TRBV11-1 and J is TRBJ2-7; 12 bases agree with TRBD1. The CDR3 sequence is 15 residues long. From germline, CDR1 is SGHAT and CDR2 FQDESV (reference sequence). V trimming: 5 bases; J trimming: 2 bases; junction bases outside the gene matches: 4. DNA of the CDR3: TGTGCCAGCAGCCCCCGGGACAGGGGGCCCTACGAGCAGTACTTC. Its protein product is CASSPRDRGPYEQYF.

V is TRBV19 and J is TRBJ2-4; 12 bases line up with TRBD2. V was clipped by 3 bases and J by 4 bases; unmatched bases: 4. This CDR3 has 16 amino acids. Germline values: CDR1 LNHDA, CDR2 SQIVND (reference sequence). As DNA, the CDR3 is TGTGCCAGTAGTATCGGACTAGCGGGGAAAAAAAACATTCAGTACTTC. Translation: CASSIGLAGKKNIQYF.

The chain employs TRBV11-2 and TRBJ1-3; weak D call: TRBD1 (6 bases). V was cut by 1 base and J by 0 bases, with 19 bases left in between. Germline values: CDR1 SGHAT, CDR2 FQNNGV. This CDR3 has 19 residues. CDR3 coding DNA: TGTGCCAGCAGCTTAGCCTTTAGTGGGACACAAAGCTCTGGAAACACCATATATTTT. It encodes CASSLAFSGTQSSGNTIYF.

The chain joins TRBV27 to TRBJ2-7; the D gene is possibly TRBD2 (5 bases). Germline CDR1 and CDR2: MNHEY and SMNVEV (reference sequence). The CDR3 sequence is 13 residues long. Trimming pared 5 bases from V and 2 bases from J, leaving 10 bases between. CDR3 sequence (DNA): TGTGCCAGCAGTCCCGGGATCACCTACGAGCAGTACTTC. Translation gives CASSPGITYEQYF.

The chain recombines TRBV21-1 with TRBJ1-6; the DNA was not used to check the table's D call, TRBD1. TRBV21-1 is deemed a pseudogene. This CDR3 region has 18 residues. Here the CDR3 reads CASSNPRQGSADNSPLHF. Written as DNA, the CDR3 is TGTGCCAGCAGCAATCCGCGACAGGGATCGGCAGATAATTCACCCCTCCACTTT.

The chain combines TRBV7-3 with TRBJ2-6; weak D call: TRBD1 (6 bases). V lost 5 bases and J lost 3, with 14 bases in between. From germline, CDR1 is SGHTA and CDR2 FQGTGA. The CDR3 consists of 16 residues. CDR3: CASSVMTGGGANVLTF. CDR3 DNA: TGTGCCAGCAGCGTGATGACAGGCGGTGGGGCCAACGTCCTGACTTTC. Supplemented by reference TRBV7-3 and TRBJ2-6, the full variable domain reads GAGVSQTPSNKVTEKGKYVELRCDPISGHTALYWYRQSLGQGPEFLIYFQGTGAADDSGLPNDRFFAVRPEGSVSTLKIQRTERGDSAVYLCASSVMTGGGANVLTFGAGSRLTVL.

CDR3: CASSYGGGRVRTGYTF. CDR3 sequence (DNA): TGTGCCAGCAGTTACGGTGGGGGCAGGGTAAGGACTGGCTACACCTTC. The chain couples TRBV6-5 to TRBJ1-2; tentatively, D is TRBD1 (6 bases). This CDR3 has 16 residues. With 2 bases removed from V and 7 bases from J, the gap between germline ends came to 20 bases. Germline V gene lookup returns CDR1 MNHEY and CDR2 SVGAGI.

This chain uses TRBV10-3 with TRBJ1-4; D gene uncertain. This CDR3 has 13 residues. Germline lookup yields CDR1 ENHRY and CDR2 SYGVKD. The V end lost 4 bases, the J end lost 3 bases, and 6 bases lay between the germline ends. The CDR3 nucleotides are TGTGCCATCAGTGGTGAGGCTAATGAAAAACTGTTTTTT. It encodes CAISGEANEKLFF.

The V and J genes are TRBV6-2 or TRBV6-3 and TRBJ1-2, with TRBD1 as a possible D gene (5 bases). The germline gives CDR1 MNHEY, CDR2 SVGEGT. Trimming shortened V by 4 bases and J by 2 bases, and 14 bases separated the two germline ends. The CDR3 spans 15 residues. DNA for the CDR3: TGTGCCAGCAGTTCCCGAGGACGGGGGAACTATGGCTACACCTTC. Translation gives CASSSRGRGNYGYTF.

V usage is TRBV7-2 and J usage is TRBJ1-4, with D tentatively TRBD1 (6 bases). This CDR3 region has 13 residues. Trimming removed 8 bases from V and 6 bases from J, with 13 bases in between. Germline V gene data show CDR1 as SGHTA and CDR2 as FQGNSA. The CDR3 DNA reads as TGTGCCAGCTCTCGGGACACTGATGAAAAACTGTTTTTT. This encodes CASSRDTDEKLFF.

CDR3 residues: CASSLEDRDNQPQHF. The CDR3 DNA reads TGTGCCAGCAGCTTAGAGGACAGGGACAATCAGCCCCAGCATTTT. The chain links TRBV7-2 to TRBJ1-5; the match to TRBD1 covers 8 bases. Germline V gives CDR1 SGHTA, CDR2 FQGNSA. The J segment lost 3 bases and the V segment lost 1 base, leaving 2 bases of the junction unmatched. The CDR3 is made up of 15 amino acids.